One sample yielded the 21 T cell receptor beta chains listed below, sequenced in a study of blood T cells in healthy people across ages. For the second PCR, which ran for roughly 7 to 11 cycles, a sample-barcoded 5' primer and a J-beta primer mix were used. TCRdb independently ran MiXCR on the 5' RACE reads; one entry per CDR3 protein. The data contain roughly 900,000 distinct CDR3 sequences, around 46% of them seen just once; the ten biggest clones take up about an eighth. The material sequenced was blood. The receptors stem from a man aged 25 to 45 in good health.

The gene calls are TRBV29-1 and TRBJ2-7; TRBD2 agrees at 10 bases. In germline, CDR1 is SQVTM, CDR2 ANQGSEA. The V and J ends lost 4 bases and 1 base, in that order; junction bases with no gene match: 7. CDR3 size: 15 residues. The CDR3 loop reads CSVVPETSGSYEQYF. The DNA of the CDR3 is TGCAGCGTTGTTCCCGAGACTAGCGGGTCCTACGAGCAGTACTTC.

The CDR3 is CASSQGPQTAGVHNEQFF. The CDR3 DNA sequence: TGTGCCAGCAGCCAAGGGCCCCAGACAGCGGGAGTCCACAATGAGCAGTTCTTC. The chain couples TRBV3-1 to TRBJ2-1; TRBD2 aligns across 8 bases. Germline assignment: CDR1 LGHDT and CDR2 YNNKEL (reference sequence). Unmatched junction bases numbered 13, after V lost 1 base and J lost 5 bases. The CDR3 totals 18 residues.

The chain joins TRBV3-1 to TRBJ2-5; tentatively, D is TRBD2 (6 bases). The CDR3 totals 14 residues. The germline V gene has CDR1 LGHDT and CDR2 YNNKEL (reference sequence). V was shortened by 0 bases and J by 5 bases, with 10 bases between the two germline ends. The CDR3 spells CASSQDALAETQYF. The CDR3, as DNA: TGTGCCAGCAGCCAAGATGCCCTAGCGGAGACCCAGTACTTC.

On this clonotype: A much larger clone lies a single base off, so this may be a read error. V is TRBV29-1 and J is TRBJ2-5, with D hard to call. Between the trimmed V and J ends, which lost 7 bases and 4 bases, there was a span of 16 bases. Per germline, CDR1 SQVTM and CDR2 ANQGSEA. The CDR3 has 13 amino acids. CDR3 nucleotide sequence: TGCAGCGGAGAGGACGGACCACTAGAGACCCAGTACTTC. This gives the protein CSGEDGPLETQYF.

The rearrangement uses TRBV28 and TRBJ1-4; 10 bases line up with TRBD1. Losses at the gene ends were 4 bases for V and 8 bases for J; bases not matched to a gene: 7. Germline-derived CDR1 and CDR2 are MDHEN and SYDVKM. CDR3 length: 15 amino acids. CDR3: CASSSDRGLREKLFF. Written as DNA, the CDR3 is TGTGCCAGCAGTTCAGACAGGGGGCTTCGCGAAAAACTGTTTTTT.

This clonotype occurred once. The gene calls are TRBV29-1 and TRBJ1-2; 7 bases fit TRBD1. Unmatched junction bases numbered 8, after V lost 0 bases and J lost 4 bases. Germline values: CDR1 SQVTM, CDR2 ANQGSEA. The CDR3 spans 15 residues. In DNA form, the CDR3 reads TGCAGCGTTGAAGATATGGTACCAGGGGGCTATGGCTACACCTTC. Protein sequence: CSVEDMVPGGYGYTF.

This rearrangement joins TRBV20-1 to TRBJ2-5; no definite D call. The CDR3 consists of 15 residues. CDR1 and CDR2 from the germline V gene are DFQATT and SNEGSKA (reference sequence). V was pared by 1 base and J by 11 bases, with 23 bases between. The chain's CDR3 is CSARARLPTYNEQYF. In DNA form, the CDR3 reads TGCAGTGCTAGAGCCCGCCTACCTACCTACAATGAGCAGTACTTC.

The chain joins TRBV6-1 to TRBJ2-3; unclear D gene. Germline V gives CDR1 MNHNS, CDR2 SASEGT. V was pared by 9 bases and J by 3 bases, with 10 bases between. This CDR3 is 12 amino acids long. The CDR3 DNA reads TGTGCCAGTCAGCTGGTTACAGATACGCAGTATTTT. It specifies CASQLVTDTQYF.

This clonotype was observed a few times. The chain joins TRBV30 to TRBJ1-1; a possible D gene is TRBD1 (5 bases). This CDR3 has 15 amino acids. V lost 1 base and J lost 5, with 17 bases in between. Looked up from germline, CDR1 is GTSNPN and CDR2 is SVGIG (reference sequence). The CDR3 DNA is TGTGCCTGGAGTGAACGGGGCACACCGAATACTGAAGCTTTCTTT. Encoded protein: CAWSERGTPNTEAFF.

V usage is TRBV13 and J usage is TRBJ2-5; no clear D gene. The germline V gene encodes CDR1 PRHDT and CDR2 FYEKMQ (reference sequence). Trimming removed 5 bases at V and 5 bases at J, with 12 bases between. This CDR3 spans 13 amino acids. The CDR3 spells CASSPTITETQYF. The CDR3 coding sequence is TGTGCCAGCAGCCCAACTATCACGGAGACCCAGTACTTC. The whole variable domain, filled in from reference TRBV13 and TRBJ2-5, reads AAGVIQSPRHLIKEKRETATLKCYPIPRHDTVYWYQQGPGQDPQFLISFYEKMQSDKGSIPDRFSAQQFSDYHSELNMSSLELGDSALYFCASSPTITETQYFGPGTRLLVL.

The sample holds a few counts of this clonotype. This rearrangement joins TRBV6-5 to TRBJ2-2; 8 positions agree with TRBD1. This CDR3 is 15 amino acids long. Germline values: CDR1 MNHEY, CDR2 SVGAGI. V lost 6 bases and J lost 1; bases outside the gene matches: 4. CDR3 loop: CASRTGAMNTGELFF. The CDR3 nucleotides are TGTGCCAGCAGGACAGGGGCTATGAACACCGGGGAGCTGTTTTTT.

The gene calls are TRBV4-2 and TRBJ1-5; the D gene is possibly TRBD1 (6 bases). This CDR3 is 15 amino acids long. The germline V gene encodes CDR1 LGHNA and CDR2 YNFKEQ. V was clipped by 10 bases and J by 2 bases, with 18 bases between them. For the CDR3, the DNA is TGTGCCACGTCCGGGGGCGGGGGAGGCAATCAGCCCCAGCATTTT. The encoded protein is CATSGGGGGNQPQHF.

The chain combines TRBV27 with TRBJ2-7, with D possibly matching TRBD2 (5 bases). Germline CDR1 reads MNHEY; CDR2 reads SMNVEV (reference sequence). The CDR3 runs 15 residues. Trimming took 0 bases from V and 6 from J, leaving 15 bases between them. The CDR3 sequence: CASSLSTPTAGEQYF. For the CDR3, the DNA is TGTGCCAGCAGTTTATCAACGCCCACCGCGGGCGAGCAGTACTTC.

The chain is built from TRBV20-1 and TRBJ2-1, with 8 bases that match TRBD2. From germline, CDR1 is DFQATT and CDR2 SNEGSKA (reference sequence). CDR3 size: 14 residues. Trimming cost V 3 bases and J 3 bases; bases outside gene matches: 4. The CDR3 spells CSARGLAGYNEQFF. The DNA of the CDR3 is TGCAGTGCTAGGGGGCTAGCGGGCTACAATGAGCAGTTCTTC.

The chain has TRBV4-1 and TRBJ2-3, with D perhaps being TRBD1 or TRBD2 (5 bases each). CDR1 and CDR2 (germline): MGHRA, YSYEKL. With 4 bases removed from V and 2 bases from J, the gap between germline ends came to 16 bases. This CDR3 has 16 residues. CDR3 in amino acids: CASSPRKGTYTDTQYF. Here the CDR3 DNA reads TGCGCCAGCAGCCCCCGAAAGGGGACGTACACAGATACGCAGTATTTT.

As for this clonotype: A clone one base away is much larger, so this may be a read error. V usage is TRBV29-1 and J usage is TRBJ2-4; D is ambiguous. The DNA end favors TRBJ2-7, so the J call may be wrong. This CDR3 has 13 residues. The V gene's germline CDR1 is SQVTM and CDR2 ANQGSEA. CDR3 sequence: CGVEGLGRNEQYF. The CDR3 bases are TGCGGCGTTGAAGGTCTCGGCAGAAACGAGCAGTACTTC.

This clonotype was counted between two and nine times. In nucleotides, the CDR3 is TGTGCCAGCAGTACCCGGGACGGCTACGAGCAGTACTTC. Translating it yields CASSTRDGYEQYF. The rearrangement joins TRBV7-2 to TRBJ2-5; D may be TRBD1 or TRBD2 (5 bases each). Near its end, the DNA agrees better with TRBJ2-7, so the J call may be wrong. The CDR3 has 13 residues. Germline-derived CDR1 and CDR2 are SGHTA and FQGNSA.

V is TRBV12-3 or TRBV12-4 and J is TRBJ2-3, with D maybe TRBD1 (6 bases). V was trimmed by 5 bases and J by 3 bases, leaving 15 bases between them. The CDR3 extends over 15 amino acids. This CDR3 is CASSLLTGLTDTQYF. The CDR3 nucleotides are TGTGCCAGCAGTCTCCTGACAGGTTTGACAGATACGCAGTATTTT.

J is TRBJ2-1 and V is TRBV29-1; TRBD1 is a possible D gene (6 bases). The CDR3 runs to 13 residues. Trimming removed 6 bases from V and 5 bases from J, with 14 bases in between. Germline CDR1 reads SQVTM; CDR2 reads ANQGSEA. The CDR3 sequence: CSVARAGDNEQFF. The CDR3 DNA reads TGCAGCGTAGCTCGCGCAGGGGACAATGAGCAGTTCTTC.

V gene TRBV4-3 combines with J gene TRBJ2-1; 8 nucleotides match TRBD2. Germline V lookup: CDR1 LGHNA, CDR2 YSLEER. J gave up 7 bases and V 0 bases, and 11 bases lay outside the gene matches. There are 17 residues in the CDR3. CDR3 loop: CASSQDFGGAPWNEQFF. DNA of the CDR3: TGCGCCAGCAGCCAAGATTTCGGGGGGGCCCCTTGGAATGAGCAGTTCTTC.

CDR3 region: CASSFGQGVNSPLHF. For the CDR3, the DNA is TGTGCCAGCAGTTTCGGCCAGGGTGTTAATTCACCCCTCCACTTT. This chain links TRBV27 with TRBJ1-6; the D gene is possibly TRBD1 (5 bases). Germline V gene data show CDR1 as MNHEY and CDR2 as SMNVEV (reference sequence). This CDR3 is built from 15 residues. Trimming pared 3 bases from V and 6 bases from J, leaving 12 bases between.